These T cell receptor beta chains were read from a single sample in a study of T cell responses to AZD1222 COVID-19 vaccine. The protocol was immunoSEQ multiplex PCR, while the TCRdb copy is restricted to in-frame clones and leaves out a portion. The data contain about 180,000 clones, more than 75% of them singletons. The sequenced sample was peripheral blood, obtained 28 days after the second AZD1222 dose. The receptors shown here come from an adult who received the AZD1222 COVID-19 vaccine. Each CDR3 is given with its conserved first and last residue. A D gene is named only where the DNA matches it firmly. Expanded clones get a size class; other rows say once, few or many, or leave the size out.

d_call clone_size j_call v_call cdr3_nt cdr3_aa
- - TRBJ1-5 TRBV28 TGTGCCAGCAGTTTCCCCAGACAGTATCAGCCCCAGCATTTT CASSFPRQYQPQHF
- - TRBJ1-5 TRBV6-5 TGTGCCACCGGGCCACGGGATAGCAATCAGCCCCAGCATTTT CATGPRDSNQPQHF
- - TRBJ1-1 TRBV9 TGTGCCAGCAGCGTAGAGGGGGGAAGAGGAACTGAAGCTTTCTTT CASSVEGGRGTEAFF
- - TRBJ2-2 TRBV9 TGTGCCAGCAGCGTAGCGAATAGCGGTGACACCGGGGAGCTGTTTTTT CASSVANSGDTGELFF
- few TRBJ1-5 TRBV18 TGTGCCAGCGGCACAGGGACCAATCAGCCCCAGCATTTT CASGTGTNQPQHF
TRBD2 - TRBJ2-1 TRBV19 TGTGCCAGTAGTATAGTTGCGGGACTAGGGAATGAGCAGTTCTTC CASSIVAGLGNEQFF
TRBD2 - TRBJ2-1 TRBV28 TGTGCCAGCAGTTTCCCGGGGCGGGAGAAGAATGAGCAGTTCTTC CASSFPGREKNEQFF
- - TRBJ2-7 TRBV2 TGTGCCAGCAGTGTGATAGATTGGGGGGCAGAGCAGTACTTC CASSVIDWGAEQYF
TRBD2 - TRBJ2-7 TRBV19 TGTGCCAGTAGCCTGGATAGCGGGAAGGAGCAGTACTTC CASSLDSGKEQYF
- - TRBJ2-7 TRBV19 TGTGCCAGTAGTACCCAGGGAGACGAGCAGTACTTC CASSTQGDEQYF
- - TRBJ2-3 TRBV4-2 TGTGCCAGCAGCCAAGAAGCCACAGCAGATACGCAGTATTTT CASSQEATADTQYF
TRBD2 - TRBJ2-7 TRBV28 TGTGCCAGCACTCCCCTAGCGGGGAGGATTTACGAGCAGTACTTC CASTPLAGRIYEQYF
- - TRBJ1-4 TRBV23-1 TGCGCCAGCAGTCAATCCCGGGGGGCAACTAATGAAAAACTGTTTTTT CASSQSRGATNEKLFF
- - TRBJ2-7 TRBV19 TGTGCCAGTAGTACAACCGGGACCAGCTCCTACGAGCAGTACTTC CASSTTGTSSYEQYF
- - TRBJ2-5 TRBV20-1 TGCAGTGCTGGACCCCAGACCCAGTACTTC CSAGPQTQYF
TRBD2 - TRBJ2-1 TRBV6-5 TGTGCCAGCAGTACCGGGACTAGCGGCCTGGGGGAGCAGTTCTTC CASSTGTSGLGEQFF
- - TRBJ2-5 TRBV19 TGTGCCAGTAGTGTACAGGGTCGCCAAGAGACCCAGTACTTC CASSVQGRQETQYF
- - TRBJ1-5 TRBV6-5 TGTGCCAGCAGTTACAGGGACGGTTACTATCAGCCCCAGCATTTT CASSYRDGYYQPQHF
- - TRBJ2-3 TRBV10-2 TGCGCCAGCAGTCAACAGGGAGCCGGCACAGATACGCAGTATTTT CASSQQGAGTDTQYF
- - TRBJ2-2 TRBV7-2 TGTGCCAGCAGCTTAGTTGGGGCCCCCGGGGAGCTGTTTTTT CASSLVGAPGELFF
- - TRBJ2-1 TRBV7-2 TGTGCCAGCAGTTACGCCTACAAGGGTGGGCAGTTCTTC CASSYAYKGGQFF
TRBD1 once TRBJ2-7 TRBV25-1 TGTGCCAGCAGTGGGATCGGACAGGGGTTATTCTCCTACGAGCAGTACTTC CASSGIGQGLFSYEQYF
- - TRBJ2-3 TRBV27 TGTGCCAGCAGTTTAACGCCAGGGAGCACAGATACGCAGTATTTT CASSLTPGSTDTQYF
- - TRBJ2-2 TRBV7-4 TGTGCCAGCAGCTTAGTGGGTTCGGGGGATACCGGGGAGCTGTTTTTT CASSLVGSGDTGELFF
TRBD1 - TRBJ1-4 TRBV28 TGTGCCAGCAGGCTCCGGGACAGAGATGAAAAACTGTTTTTT CASRLRDRDEKLFF
- - TRBJ2-7 TRBV7-2 TGTGCCAGCAGCCCGTCGGGACGGACAAAGGAGCAGTACTTC CASSPSGRTKEQYF
TRBD2 few TRBJ2-1 TRBV27 TGTGCCAGCAGTTTTTGGGGTAGCGGGAGCGGGAATGAGCAGTTCTTC CASSFWGSGSGNEQFF